This T cell receptor beta chain is drawn from a study of beta chain features in type 1 diabetes. This CDR3 has 14 residues. Between the trimmed V and J ends, which lost 7 bases and 0 bases, there was a span of 11 bases. The V gene's germline CDR1 is ENHRY and CDR2 SYGVKD. The authors reverse transcribed all of the isolated RNA, so sequencing captured expressed TCRB transcripts. Generated by immunoSEQ multiplex PCR, the TCRdb table keeps only in-frame clones and is missing some. The data hold around 180,000 clones, with approximately 13% observed a single time. The material sequenced was central memory CD4+ T cells from blood. This TCR was sampled from a woman aged 18-29 years in good health. The V and J genes are TRBV10-3 and TRBJ2-3; maybe TRBD1 (6 bases). CDR3 nucleotide sequence: TGTGCCATCAATCGTGGGGGCAGCACAGATACGCAGTATTTT. As protein: CAINRGGSTDTQYF.